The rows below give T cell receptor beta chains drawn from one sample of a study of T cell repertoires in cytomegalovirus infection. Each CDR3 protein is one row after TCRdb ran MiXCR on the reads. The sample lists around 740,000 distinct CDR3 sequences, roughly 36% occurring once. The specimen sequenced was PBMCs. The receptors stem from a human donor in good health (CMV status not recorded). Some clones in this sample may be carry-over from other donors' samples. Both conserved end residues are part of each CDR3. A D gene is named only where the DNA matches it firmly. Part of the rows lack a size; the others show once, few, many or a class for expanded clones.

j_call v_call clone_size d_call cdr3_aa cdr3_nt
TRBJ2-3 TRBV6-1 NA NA CASSEGTPWSQYF TGTGCCAGCAGTGAAGGGACCCCCTGGTCGCAGTATTTT
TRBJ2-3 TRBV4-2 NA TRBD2 CASSQIAGYTQYF TGTGCCAGCAGCCAAATAGCGGGTTATACGCAGTATTTT
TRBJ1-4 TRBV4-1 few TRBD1 CASSRDGAGGNEKLFF TGCGCCAGCAGCCGCGACGGGGCAGGGGGTAATGAAAAACTGTTTTTT
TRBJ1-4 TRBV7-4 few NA CASSLDRTTNEKLFF TGTGCCAGCAGCCTCGACAGAACAACTAATGAAAAACTGTTTTTT
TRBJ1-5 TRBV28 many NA CASRYTSKRAQPQHF TGTGCCAGCAGGTACACCTCAAAACGGGCTCAGCCCCAGCATTTT
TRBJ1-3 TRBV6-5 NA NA CASSFFTIGGQTNSGNTIYF TGTGCCAGCAGTTTTTTTACCATCGGCGGGCAGACCAACTCTGGAAACACCATATATTTT
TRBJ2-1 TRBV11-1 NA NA CASRWSSYSRADEQFF TGTGCCAGCAGGTGGTCTTCGTACTCACGGGCAGATGAGCAGTTCTTC
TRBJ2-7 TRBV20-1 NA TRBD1 CSARDTGVNWEQYF TGCAGTGCTAGAGATACAGGGGTTAATTGGGAGCAGTACTTC
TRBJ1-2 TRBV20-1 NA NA CSARDFGPTRGGDYGYTF TGCAGTGCTAGAGATTTTGGGCCAACCAGGGGAGGGGACTATGGCTACACCTTC
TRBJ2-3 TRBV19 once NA CASSISGVSTDTPYF TGTGCCAGTAGCATCAGTGGGGTCAGCACAGATACGCCGTATTTT
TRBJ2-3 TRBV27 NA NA CASTTPTSSTDTQYF TGTGCCAGCACTACCCCGACTAGTTCCACAGATACGCAGTATTTT
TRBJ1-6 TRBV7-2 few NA CASSYQGPSGSPLHF TGTGCCAGCAGCTATCAGGGCCCCTCGGGTTCACCCCTCCACTTT
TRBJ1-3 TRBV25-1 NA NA CASSGIGYTIYF TGTGCCAGCAGTGGAATCGGTTACACCATATATTTT
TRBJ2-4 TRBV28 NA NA CASTPSSADIQYF TGTGCCAGCACCCCTTCTAGTGCGGACATTCAGTACTTC
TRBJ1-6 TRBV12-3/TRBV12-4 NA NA CASTHFRGSGYNSPLHF TGTGCCAGCACCCACTTCAGGGGTTCCGGCTATAATTCACCCCTCCACTTT
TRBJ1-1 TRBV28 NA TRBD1 CASSEGGAGGTEAFF TGTGCCAGCAGTGAAGGGGGCGCCGGGGGCACTGAAGCTTTCTTT
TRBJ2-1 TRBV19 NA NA CASSIQPDEQFF TGTGCCAGTAGTATCCAGCCCGATGAGCAGTTCTTC
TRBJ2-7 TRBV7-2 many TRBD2 CASSPLAGVSSEQYF TGTGCCAGCAGCCCACTAGCGGGAGTATCATCCGAGCAGTACTTC
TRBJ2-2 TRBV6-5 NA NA CASRFDRTGELFF TGTGCCAGCAGATTTGACAGAACCGGGGAGCTGTTTTTT
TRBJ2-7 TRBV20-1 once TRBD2 CSAPGTSEFYEHSF TGCAGTGCCCCCGGGACTAGCGAGTTCTACGAGCATTCCTTC
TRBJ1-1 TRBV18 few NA CASSPRMGDLGTEAFF TGTGCCAGCTCACCAAGGATGGGGGACCTGGGAACTGAAGCTTTCTTT
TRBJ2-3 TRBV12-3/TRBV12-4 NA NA CASSFLSPATDTQYF TGTGCCAGCAGTTTTCTGTCCCCAGCTACAGATACGCAGTATTTT
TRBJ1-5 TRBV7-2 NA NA CASSLPGNHPQQF TGTGCCAGCAGCTTGCCGGGCAATCATCCCCAGCAGTTT
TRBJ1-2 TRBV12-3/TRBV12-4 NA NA CASSLEARTSGYTF TGTGCCAGCAGTTTGGAGGCGAGGACTTCTGGCTACACCTTC
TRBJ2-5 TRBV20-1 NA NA CSEERAHQETQYF TGCAGTGAAGAGAGGGCACACCAAGAAACCCAGTACTTC
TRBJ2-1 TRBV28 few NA CASSPPNGNEQFF TGTGCCAGCAGCCCCCCCAATGGGAATGAGCAGTTCTTC
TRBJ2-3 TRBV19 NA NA CASSLSGLPTSDTQYF TGTGCCAGTAGTCTATCGGGACTCCCTACCTCAGATACGCAGTATTTT
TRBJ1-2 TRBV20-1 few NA CSASSGGRGSGNYGYTF TGCAGTGCTAGTAGCGGGGGCAGGGGAAGCGGTAACTATGGCTACACCTTC
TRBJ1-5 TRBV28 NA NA CASNSGSYQHF TGTGCCAGCAATTCTGGGTCTTACCAGCATTTT
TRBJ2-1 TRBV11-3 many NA CASSLSRVGYNEQFF TGTGCCAGCAGCTTAAGCAGGGTGGGATACAATGAGCAGTTCTTC
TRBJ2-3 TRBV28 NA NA CASSLSPKGGNPSTDTQYF TGTGCCAGCAGTTTATCCCCTAAAGGCGGAAACCCTAGCACAGATACGCAGTATTTT
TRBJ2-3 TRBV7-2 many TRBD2 CASSLRTLAGGPADTQYF TGTGCCAGCAGCTTGAGAACCTTAGCGGGAGGGCCCGCAGATACGCAGTATTTT
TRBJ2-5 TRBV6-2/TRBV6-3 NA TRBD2 CASSLASGELIQETQYF TGTGCCAGCAGTTTGGCTAGCGGGGAGCTTATCCAAGAGACCCAGTACTTC
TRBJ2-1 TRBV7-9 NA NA CASSHPIDRRDNEQFF TGTGCCAGCAGCCACCCGATCGACAGGCGGGACAATGAGCAGTTCTTC
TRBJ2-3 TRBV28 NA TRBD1 CASSPIDRVGGTDTQYF TGTGCCAGCAGCCCAATCGACAGGGTAGGGGGCACAGATACGCAGTATTTT